Below are 18 T cell receptor beta chains sequenced from a single sample in a study of graft-versus-host responses after intestinal transplantation. Their antigens remain unidentified. The repertoire was sequenced with immunoSEQ multiplex PCR; TCRdb's copy has only in-frame clones and lacks some. The repertoire has about 90,000 clones, roughly 93% of them found once; the top ten carry roughly 0.5%. Here the sequenced sample was unstimulated CD8+ T cells sorted from spleen or lymph node cells, taken before intestinal transplant. The receptors derive from a human donor who received an intestinal transplant.

This clone was seen a single time. The chain joins TRBV7-2 to TRBJ2-7; D is undetermined. The CDR3 runs 13 residues. Germline CDR1 is SGHTA and CDR2 is FQGNSA. Trimming took off 6 bases at V and 4 bases at J, with 13 bases between the two ends. CDR3 region: CASSQPDQYEQYF. In DNA, the CDR3 is TGTGCCAGCAGTCAACCAGATCAATACGAGCAGTACTTC. The full variable domain, rest sourced from reference TRBV7-2 and TRBJ2-7, is GAGVSQSPSNKVTEKGKDVELRCDPISGHTALYWYRQSLGQGLEFLIYFQGNSAPDKSGLPSDRFSAERTGGSVSTLTIQRTQQEDSAVYLCASSQPDQYEQYFGPGTRLTVT.

The V call is TRBV27, the J call TRBJ2-3; 9 bases agree with TRBD2. In germline, CDR1 is MNHEY, CDR2 SMNVEV (reference sequence). The V segment lost 4 bases and the J segment 0 bases; nucleotides outside the gene matches: 5. The CDR3 is 16 residues long. The CDR3 DNA is TGTGCCAGCAGTTCCAGACTAGCGGTTAGCACAGATACGCAGTATTTT. It specifies CASSSRLAVSTDTQYF.

This clone was detected once. The V gene is TRBV7-3, the J gene TRBJ2-1; 8 bases agree with TRBD2. With 4 bases clipped from V and 7 bases from J, the junction kept 12 bases outside the gene matches. The CDR3 has 16 residues. Germline loops: CDR1 SGHTA, CDR2 FQGTGA. The CDR3 DNA sequence: TGTGCCAGCAGCTCTTTGCGGGGGGCCAAAGGTAATGAGCAGTTCTTC. Amino acid sequence: CASSSLRGAKGNEQFF.

This clone was seen only once. The V gene is TRBV6-1, the J gene TRBJ2-1; 11 bases line up with TRBD2. Losses at the gene ends were 4 bases for V and 8 bases for J; bases not matched to a gene: 7. CDR1 and CDR2 from the germline V gene are MNHNS and SASEGT. The CDR3 has 15 residues. This chain's CDR3 is CASSVSGGASDEQFF. DNA for the CDR3: TGTGCCAGCAGTGTTAGCGGGGGGGCGTCCGATGAGCAGTTCTTC.

The chain carries TRBV27 and TRBJ2-1, with 9 bases identical to TRBD2. Germline lookup yields CDR1 MNHEY and CDR2 SMNVEV (reference sequence). The CDR3 runs 15 residues. V lost 5 bases to trimming and J lost 3 bases; unmatched junction nucleotides: 5. In DNA form, the CDR3 reads TGTGCCAGCAGTGCGACTAGCGGCCTCTACAATGAGCAGTTCTTC. Amino acid sequence: CASSATSGLYNEQFF.

CDR3 protein: CSPRLAGVGETQYF. The CDR3 nucleotides are TGCAGCCCCCGGCTAGCGGGAGTGGGGGAGACCCAGTACTTC. V and J are TRBV29-1 and TRBJ2-5; 10 nucleotides agree with TRBD2. J lost 5 bases, V lost 8 bases, and 11 bases had no gene match. CDR3 length equals 14 residues. The germline V gene has CDR1 SQVTM and CDR2 ANQGSEA.

This sequence joins TRBV27 and TRBJ1-5; unclear D gene. The CDR3 contains 14 residues. The V gene's germline CDR1 is MNHEY and CDR2 SMNVEV (reference sequence). Trimming stripped 2 bases from V and 4 bases from J, with 9 bases between. The CDR3 bases are TGTGCCAGCAGTTTAGTCGCAGGTAATCAGCCCCAGCATTTT. Protein product: CASSLVAGNQPQHF.

The J gene is TRBJ1-4, the V gene TRBV6-8; weak D call: TRBD1 (6 bases). Deletions cut 7 bases from V and 0 bases from J, with 15 bases between. This CDR3 is built from 16 residues. Germline CDR1 MNHGY, CDR2 SAAAGT. The CDR3 DNA is TGTGCCAGCAATATCGGGACACCTACAACTAATGAAAAACTGTTTTTT. It specifies CASNIGTPTTNEKLFF.

This chain connects TRBV27 to TRBJ2-1; D is undetermined. Germline CDR1 reads MNHEY; CDR2 reads SMNVEV (reference sequence). There are 13 residues in the CDR3. V was trimmed by 5 bases and J by 10 bases, leaving 15 bases between them. The chain's CDR3 is CASSPGPSREQFF. The CDR3 nucleotides are TGTGCCAGCAGTCCTGGCCCCTCGCGGGAGCAGTTCTTC.

This clone was observed a single time. The V call is TRBV5-1, the J call TRBJ1-3; tentative D call: TRBD1 (5 bases). The CDR3 runs 16 residues. Looked up from germline, CDR1 is SGHRS and CDR2 is YFSETQ. With 3 bases removed from V and 1 base from J, the gap between germline ends came to 14 bases. CDR3 bases: TGCGCCAGCAGCTGGGGACTAATAGAGTCTGGAAACACCATATATTTT. Protein product: CASSWGLIESGNTIYF.

This clone showed up just once. The chain carries TRBV29-1 and TRBJ2-1; D might be TRBD1 (5 bases). The CDR3 contains 11 residues. V was clipped by 7 bases and J by 6 bases, with 10 bases between them. CDR1 is SQVTM, CDR2 ANQGSEA, per germline. The CDR3 sequence: CSAKGANEQFF. CDR3 nucleotide sequence: TGCAGCGCGAAAGGGGCCAATGAGCAGTTCTTC.

The V and J genes are TRBV19 and TRBJ1-2, with D possibly being TRBD1 (5 bases). V was pared by 1 base and J by 8 bases, with 14 bases between. Germline assignment: CDR1 LNHDA and CDR2 SQIVND (reference sequence). The CDR3 loop spans 14 amino acids. The chain's CDR3 is CASSIAAGSGGYTF. The CDR3 region has the DNA TGTGCCAGTAGTATAGCTGCTGGATCAGGGGGCTACACCTTC.

This chain connects TRBV6-1 to TRBJ1-4; maybe TRBD1 (6 bases). V lost 2 bases to trimming and J lost 3 bases, with 13 bases between them. The CDR3 is made up of 16 amino acids. Germline CDR1 and CDR2: MNHNS and SASEGT. The DNA for the CDR3 is TGTGCCAGCAGTGAATTCTTGGGGGCGGCTAATGAAAAACTGTTTTTT. This encodes CASSEFLGAANEKLFF.

This sequence joins TRBV27 and TRBJ2-5; 10 positions match TRBD2. CDR1 is MNHEY and CDR2 is SMNVEV in the germline V gene (reference sequence). The J segment lost 8 bases and the V segment lost 2 bases, leaving 8 bases of the junction unmatched. The length of the CDR3 is 15 residues. CDR3 amino acids: CASSLEPAGGPTQYF. The CDR3 bases are TGTGCCAGCAGTTTAGAGCCAGCGGGAGGGCCAACCCAGTACTTC.

The gene calls are TRBV6-5 and TRBJ2-1, with 10 bases fitting TRBD2. Trimming removed 6 bases from V and 2 bases from J; junction bases left unmatched: 1. Germline V gene data show CDR1 as MNHEY and CDR2 as SVGAGI. This CDR3 is 14 amino acids long. The DNA of the CDR3 is TGTGCCAGCAGCCTAGCGGGAGCCTACAATGAGCAGTTCTTC. Translated, it gives CASSLAGAYNEQFF.

The chain is built from TRBV10-3 and TRBJ2-4; D uncertain. CDR3 length equals 17 residues. Trimming cost V 0 bases and J 3 bases, with 15 bases left between them. The germline V gene has CDR1 ENHRY and CDR2 SYGVKD. The CDR3 coding sequence is TGTGCCATCAGTGAGTCGTTGGCGGCCAAGCGCAAAAACATTCAGTACTTC. It translates to CAISESLAAKRKNIQYF.

The V and J genes are TRBV5-6 and TRBJ2-7; D call uncertain. Germline V gives CDR1 SGHDT, CDR2 YYEEEE. With 4 bases removed from V and 0 bases from J, the gap between germline ends came to 14 bases. The CDR3 has 15 residues. The CDR3 DNA sequence: TGTGCCAGCAGCCCATACTCTTCAAGCTCCTACGAGCAGTACTTC. Amino acid sequence: CASSPYSSSSYEQYF.

This chain joins TRBV4-1 and TRBJ1-4; D is uncertain. The CDR3 runs to 17 residues. Trimming stripped 0 bases from V and 6 bases from J, with 17 bases between. In germline, CDR1 is MGHRA, CDR2 YSYEKL. The CDR3 DNA is TGCGCCAGCAGCCAAGAATGGAGCAGCCTTCTAGATGAAAAACTGTTTTTT. The encoded protein is CASSQEWSSLLDEKLFF.